This T cell receptor beta chain was retrieved from a study of shared clonotypes between healthy human individuals. Study results and limitations: Against clonotypes common to all four donors, non-shared ones had lower generation probabilities. Several donors had around 5.2% of their naive CD4 clonotypes in common.

In the study's own analysis: Filtering was not the same, since immunoSEQ gave junction-only sequences without quality scores. The assay was immunoSEQ multiplex PCR, and TCRdb's table has in-frame clones only and misses some. The DNA was the basis for D and trimming; V, J and clone size are from that table. Here the sample spans more than 2 million clones, 93% being singletons. In the naive CD8 group, cells lacked CD45RO and were positively selected for CCR7, so terminally differentiated effector memory CD45RA+ cells were left out. With regard to this clone: Its antigen is as yet unknown.

From germline, CDR1 is SGHAT and CDR2 FQNNGV. This CDR3 has 17 residues. V was cut by 5 bases and J by 1 base, with 17 bases left in between. Sequenced: naive CD8+ T cells from PBMCs. The receptor was derived from a man aged 18 to 29 in good health. Some clones in this sample may be carry-over from other donors' samples. This sequence joins TRBV11-2 and TRBJ2-2; maybe TRBD2 (6 bases). DNA of the CDR3: TGTGCCAGCAGCGCGCCGGGACTTCTATTGAACACCGGGGAGCTGTTTTTT. Translating it yields CASSAPGLLLNTGELFF.